The 8 T cell receptor beta chains in this list originate from one sample, sequenced in a study of blood T cells in healthy people across ages. Combining a sample-barcoded 5' primer with a J-beta primer mix, a second PCR ran for about 7 to 12 cycles. Each CDR3 protein gets one entry after TCRdb re-called the 5' RACE reads with MiXCR. Found here are some 640,000 distinct CDR3 sequences, about 30% of them singletons; the top ten hold approximately 15%. Material for sequencing was blood. The receptor set was obtained from a woman older than 75 in good health.

This clonotype has ten or more counts. This chain joins TRBV20-1 and TRBJ2-5; either TRBD1 or TRBD2 may supply D (5 bases each). The germline V and J ends were trimmed by 1 base and 5 bases, with 8 bases remaining between them. The CDR3 loop spans 12 amino acids. Germline loops: CDR1 DFQATT, CDR2 SNEGSKA (reference sequence). The CDR3 is CSARGGSETQYF. As DNA, the CDR3 is TGCAGTGCTAGAGGGGGGTCGGAGACCCAGTACTTC.

This clonotype has ten or more counts. This CDR3 is CATSDPGQYEQYF. The CDR3, as DNA: TGTGCCACCAGTGATCCCGGACAGTACGAGCAGTACTTC. The chain joins TRBV24-1 to TRBJ2-7, with D perhaps matching TRBD1 (6 bases). V was trimmed by 3 bases and J by 4 bases, leaving 9 bases between them. The CDR3 totals 13 residues. Per germline, CDR1 KGHDR and CDR2 SFDVKD.

This clonotype has ten or more counts. The chain is built from TRBV29-1 and TRBJ2-7; D is perhaps TRBD2 (6 bases). The CDR3 runs 14 residues. Germline-derived CDR1 and CDR2 are SQVTM and ANQGSEA. Trimming left V 6 bases short and J 0 bases short, with 15 bases between. CDR3 in amino acids: CSVRESPSSYEQYF. In DNA, the CDR3 is TGCAGCGTGCGGGAAAGTCCGAGCTCCTACGAGCAGTACTTC.

The V call is TRBV12-3 or TRBV12-4, the J call TRBJ2-3; 14 bases align to TRBD2. This CDR3 has 15 residues. The J segment lost 11 bases and the V segment lost 6 bases, leaving 10 bases of the junction unmatched. The CDR3, as DNA: TGTGCCAGCAGCCCTGGACTAGCGGGAGGTGATGTGCAGTATTTT. Protein: CASSPGLAGGDVQYF.

This clonotype occurred many times. The rearrangement links TRBV6-8 to TRBJ1-2; unclear D gene. The length of the CDR3 is 13 residues. V was trimmed by 2 bases and J by 0 bases, leaving 4 bases between them. Germline CDR1 is MNHGY and CDR2 is SAAAGT. DNA of the CDR3: TGTGCCAGCAGTTACGGAGCTAACTATGGCTACACCTTC. Residues: CASSYGANYGYTF.

This clonotype has a handful of counts. A much larger clone lies one base from this, so it may be a read error. The chain couples TRBV4-1 to TRBJ2-7; 9 bases are a match to TRBD2. The V segment lost 0 bases and the J segment 7 bases; nucleotides outside the gene matches: 10. The CDR3 is 16 residues long. Germline V gene data show CDR1 as MGHRA and CDR2 as YSYEKL. As DNA, the CDR3 is TGCGCCAGCAGCCAAGATGAAAGCGGGGGGTTGCCTGAGCAGTACTTC. Amino acid sequence: CASSQDESGGLPEQYF.

This clonotype has a count of ten or more. The chain is built from TRBV30 and TRBJ2-7; 9 bases are a match to TRBD1. CDR3 length equals 13 residues. Germline loops: CDR1 GTSNPN, CDR2 SVGIG (reference sequence). The trim removed 6 bases at V and 3 bases at J, leaving 6 bases unmatched. This CDR3 is CACPGQGSYEQYF. The CDR3 nucleotides are TGTGCCTGCCCGGGACAGGGTAGCTACGAGCAGTACTTC.

This clonotype was seen many times. The rearrangement links TRBV6-1 to TRBJ2-3; 7 bases are a match to TRBD1. The CDR3 is made up of 13 amino acids. V shed 8 bases and J 5 bases; nucleotides not matched to a gene: 7. CDR1 and CDR2 from the germline V gene are MNHNS and SASEGT. The CDR3 DNA is TGTGCCAGCCGAGGACAGGCCCAAGATACGCAGTATTTT. This encodes CASRGQAQDTQYF.